This T cell receptor (beta chain) was captured by sequencing in a study of blood T cell repertoires in COVID-19. Study background: Samples of COVID-19 (acute and convalescent) were obtained from the United States, Italy and Spain. PBMCs, B-cell-depleted T cells, or T cells were the source of the cDNA or gDNA that made up the material.

Original analysis: The assay estimated nucleated cells by amplifying reference gene primers. Repertoires were generated with immunoSEQ multiplex PCR, while TCRdb's copy carries only in-frame clones and drops some. That table furnishes V, J and clone size, whereas the DNA furnished D and trimming. The table has some 460,000 clones, about 89% seen once; the top ten hold around 4.4%. With 5 bases clipped from V and 4 bases from J, the junction kept 6 bases outside the gene matches. From germline, CDR1 is WNHNN and CDR2 SYGVQD (reference sequence). The CDR3 is 16 amino acids. Material: peripheral blood. The origin of this receptor is a woman under 40 with acute or convalescent COVID-19. The chain recombines TRBV10-1 with TRBJ2-1; 12 bases are a match to TRBD2. The DNA for the CDR3 is TGCGCCAGCAGTAATCTAGCGGGGGGGAATTACAATGAGCAGTTCTTC. Its translation: CASSNLAGGNYNEQFF.